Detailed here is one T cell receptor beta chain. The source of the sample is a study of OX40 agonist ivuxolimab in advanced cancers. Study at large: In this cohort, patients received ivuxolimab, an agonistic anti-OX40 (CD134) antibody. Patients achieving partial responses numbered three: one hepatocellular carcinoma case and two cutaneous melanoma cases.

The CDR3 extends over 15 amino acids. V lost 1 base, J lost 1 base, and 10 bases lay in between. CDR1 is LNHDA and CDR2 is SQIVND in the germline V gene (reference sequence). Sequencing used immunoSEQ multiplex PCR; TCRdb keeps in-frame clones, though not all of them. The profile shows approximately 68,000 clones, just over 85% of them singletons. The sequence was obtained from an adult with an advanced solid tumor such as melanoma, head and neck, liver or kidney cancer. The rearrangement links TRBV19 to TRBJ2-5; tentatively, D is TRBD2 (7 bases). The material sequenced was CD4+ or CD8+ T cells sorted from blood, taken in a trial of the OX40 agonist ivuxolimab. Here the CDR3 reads CASSIAGGLQETQYF. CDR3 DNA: TGTGCCAGTAGTATAGCCGGGGGGCTCCAAGAGACCCAGTACTTC.